The rows below give T cell receptor beta chains drawn from one sample of a study of human T cells and chemical hapten exposure. In TCRdb, the RACE reads were re-called with MiXCR into one record per CDR3 protein. The sample has a few hundred thousand distinct CDR3 sequences; roughly 4.8% are singletons. The sample here was whole blood, taken in connection with sensitization to the hapten diphenylcyclopropenone (DPC). The origin of the receptors is a woman between 45 and 65 years old with alopecia areata. Some clones in this sample may be carry-over from other donors' samples. Both conserved end residues are part of each CDR3. A D gene is named only where the DNA matches it firmly. Clone size appears in some rows only: once, few, many, or a class for an expanded clone.

-	-	TRBV6-6	TRBJ1-5	CASSRDGGQPQHF	TGTGCCAGCAGTCGAGACGGGGGACAGCCCCAGCATTTT
few	TRBD1	TRBV6-1	TRBJ1-5	CASSLDRVGTYQPQHF	TGTGCCAGCAGTCTCGACAGGGTCGGAACCTATCAGCCCCAGCATTTT
-	-	TRBV6-1	TRBJ1-1	CASGGLSGAGNTEAFF	TGTGCCAGCGGGGGGCTTAGCGGGGCGGGAAACACTGAAGCTTTCTTT
many	-	TRBV29-1	TRBJ2-1	CSVKGSAVEQFF	TGCAGCGTTAAGGGATCCGCCGTTGAGCAGTTCTTC
many	TRBD2	TRBV27	TRBJ2-1	CASSAETRLAGDLHEQFF	TGTGCCAGCAGTGCCGAAACCAGACTAGCGGGAGATCTCCATGAGCAGTTCTTC
many	-	TRBV30	TRBJ1-3	CALGDVTIYF	TGTGCCCTCGGGGACGTCACCATATATTTT
-	TRBD2	TRBV6-5	TRBJ2-7	CASRPASGGYYEQYF	TGTGCCAGCAGGCCCGCTAGCGGGGGGTACTACGAGCAGTACTTC
many	TRBD1	TRBV7-2	TRBJ2-1	CASSRAVGQAVYNEQFF	TGTGCCAGCAGTCGGGCGGTGGGACAGGCGGTCTACAATGAGCAGTTCTTC
many	-	TRBV27	TRBJ2-2	CASRKGQNTGELFF	TGTGCCAGCCGCAAGGGACAGAACACCGGGGAGCTGTTTTTT
-	-	TRBV7-2	TRBJ2-3	CASSLEDTSQYF	TGTGCCAGCAGCTTAGAAGACACTTCGCAGTATTTT
few	-	TRBV28	TRBJ2-1	CASSLPTGNEQFF	TGTGCCAGCAGTTTACCCACGGGTAATGAGCAGTTCTTC
-	-	TRBV9	TRBJ2-7	CASSVSSSDEQYF	TGTGCCAGCAGCGTTAGTAGTTCTGACGAGCAGTACTTC
few	-	TRBV9	TRBJ2-2	CASSAKYRVPGELFF	TGTGCCAGCAGCGCAAAGTACAGGGTCCCCGGGGAGCTGTTTTTT
many	-	TRBV29-1	TRBJ1-5	CSVAAGPSQHF	TGCAGCGTCGCGGCGGGGCCCAGCCAGCATTTT
-	-	TRBV3-1	TRBJ2-1	CASSHGMPGPNEQFF	TGTGCCAGCAGCCACGGGATGCCCGGCCCCAATGAGCAGTTCTTC
many	-	TRBV20-1	TRBJ2-1	CSARDYRFSYNEQFF	TGCAGTGCTAGAGATTACCGTTTCTCCTACAATGAGCAGTTCTTC
many	TRBD2	TRBV7-2	TRBJ2-3	CASSLIGTSGNTDTQYF	TGTGCCAGCAGCTTAATCGGGACTAGCGGAAACACAGATACGCAGTATTTT
many	-	TRBV5-5	TRBJ2-3	CASSLTGVPSTDTQYF	TGTGCCAGCAGCTTGACGGGGGTTCCTAGCACAGATACGCAGTATTTT
few	-	TRBV5-1	TRBJ1-3	CASSGPSGNTIYF	TGCGCCAGCAGCGGACCCTCTGGAAACACCATATATTTT
few	-	TRBV28	TRBJ2-7	CASSLVVPEQYF	TGTGCCAGCAGTTTGGTCGTTCCCGAGCAGTACTTC
many	-	TRBV7-9	TRBJ2-3	CASSYEDTQYF	TGTGCCAGCAGCTACGAAGATACGCAGTATTTT
-	-	TRBV5-1	TRBJ2-5	CASSSTGSGQETQYF	TGCGCCAGCAGCTCAACCGGGAGCGGCCAAGAGACCCAGTACTTC
many	-	TRBV7-2	TRBJ2-3	CASSFGRGTDTQYF	TGTGCCAGCAGCTTTGGAAGGGGCACAGATACGCAGTATTTT
-	TRBD2	TRBV7-9	TRBJ2-7	CASSPGLVNEQYF	TGTGCCAGCAGCCCCGGACTAGTCAACGAGCAGTACTTC
-	TRBD1	TRBV15	TRBJ1-4	CATRADRVNEKLFF	TGTGCCACCAGGGCGGACAGGGTTAATGAAAAACTGTTTTTT
few	TRBD1	TRBV3-1	TRBJ1-5	CASSWDRDRQPQHF	TGTGCCAGCAGTTGGGACAGGGACCGTCAGCCCCAGCATTTT
few	-	TRBV30	TRBJ2-1	CAWSPDRPSYNEQFF	TGTGCCTGGAGTCCCGACAGGCCGTCCTACAATGAGCAGTTCTTC
-	-	TRBV18	TRBJ2-1	CASSPSRVPNEQFF	TGTGCCAGCTCCCCCTCGAGGGTCCCCAATGAGCAGTTCTTC
few	-	TRBV28	TRBJ2-7	CATLPRGSYEQYF	TGTGCCACCCTTCCCCGGGGTTCCTACGAGCAGTACTTC
-	TRBD2	TRBV12-3/TRBV12-4	TRBJ2-3	CASSLYLAGVTTDTQYF	TGTGCCAGCAGTTTATACCTAGCGGGGGTAACCACAGATACGCAGTATTTT
-	TRBD2	TRBV29-1	TRBJ2-3	CSVVRLAGSTDTQYF	TGCAGCGTTGTTCGGCTAGCGGGATCCACAGATACGCAGTATTTT
many	-	TRBV28	TRBJ2-3	CASSAFLDPSRDTQYF	TGTGCCAGCAGTGCCTTTCTAGACCCCTCGCGAGATACGCAGTATTTT